This TCR beta chain was sequenced for a study of T cells in localized non-small cell lung cancer. General study points: Adjacent lung had a median around 50 of the 100 largest tumor clones. A single tumor region was sequenced, leaving heterogeneity possible.

Repertoires were generated with immunoSEQ multiplex PCR, while TCRdb's copy carries only in-frame clones and drops some. The sample has some 14,000 clones, about 86% seen once. The germline V and J ends were trimmed by 4 bases and 4 bases, with 10 bases remaining between them. The CDR3 has 13 residues. Germline CDR1 is SGHDN and CDR2 is FVKESK. Points on this clone: What it recognizes is unknown.

This chain links TRBV14 with TRBJ1-2; D gene uncertain. Sequenced material: peripheral blood, taken before any cancer treatment. This receptor was obtained from a female donor over 55 with stage I squamous cell lung carcinoma. The CDR3 sequence: CASSPDRTYGYTF. The CDR3 DNA follows: TGTGCCAGCAGCCCGGATCGGACCTATGGCTACACCTTC.